These 7 T cell receptor beta chains were sequenced from one sample in a study of cytomegalovirus exposure and HLA in healthy donors listed by TCRdb under 2017. Library construction relied on the immunoSEQ multiplex PCR assay. What TCRdb holds here is the immuneACCESS table cut down to in-frame rearrangements. Part of the clones is not present; checked against another copy, under half of the missing clones reflect an unresolved V gene, and the others are unexplained. For this sample there are 73,000 or so clones; roughly 94% appear just once. Roughly 3.2% of the sample is in the top ten clones. Sequencing was performed on PBMCs. The receptors come from a woman aged 18-29 years in good health and CMV-seropositive.

The chain combines TRBV19 with TRBJ1-1, with 8 bases matching TRBD1. Germline V gives CDR1 LNHDA, CDR2 SQIVND (reference sequence). V lost 6 bases, J lost 0 bases, and 9 bases stayed unmatched. The CDR3 length is 16 residues. The CDR3 sequence is CASRPDDRGLNTEAFF. CDR3 coding DNA: TGTGCCAGTAGACCAGACGACAGGGGCCTGAACACTGAAGCTTTCTTT.

This clone was observed a single time. The chain employs TRBV18 and TRBJ2-1; 7 positions agree with TRBD2. Per the germline V gene, CDR1 is KGHSH and CDR2 is LQKENI. Trimming cost V 2 bases and J 0 bases; bases outside gene matches: 7. This CDR3 comprises 17 residues. CDR3 region: CASSPLSGVNSYNEQFF. CDR3 nucleotides: TGTGCCAGCTCACCATTGAGCGGGGTAAACTCCTACAATGAGCAGTTCTTC.

This clone was seen once. V usage is TRBV7-6 and J usage is TRBJ2-1; TRBD2 matches 9 bases. V shed 5 bases, J shed 6 bases, and the junction held 2 bases outside the gene matches. Germline CDR1 SGHVS, CDR2 FNYEAQ. This CDR3 contains 13 residues. The CDR3 sequence is CASSATSGNEQFF. The CDR3 region has the DNA TGTGCCAGCAGCGCGACTAGCGGCAATGAGCAGTTCTTC. Full variable domain (outside the CDR3, taken from reference TRBV7-6 and TRBJ2-1): GAGVSQSPRYKVTKRGQDVALRCDPISGHVSLYWYRQALGQGPEFLTYFNYEAQQDKSGLPNDRFSAERPEGSISTLTIQRTEQRDSAMYRCASSATSGNEQFFGPGTRLTVL.

The V and J genes are TRBV28 and TRBJ1-6, with TRBD1 matching over 8 bases. With 5 bases clipped from V and 7 bases from J, the junction kept 1 base outside the gene matches. This CDR3 contains 13 residues. In germline, CDR1 is MDHEN, CDR2 SYDVKM. The CDR3 protein is CASSDRGNSPLHF. The CDR3 DNA follows: TGTGCCAGCAGTGACAGGGGAAATTCACCCCTCCACTTT.

A single count supports this clone. This chain links TRBV4-1 with TRBJ1-1, with D possibly TRBD1 on 6 matching bases. Trimming took off 0 bases at V and 0 bases at J, with 11 bases between the two ends. CDR3 length equals 16 residues. Germline V gene data show CDR1 as MGHRA and CDR2 as YSYEKL. CDR3 DNA sequence: TGCGCCAGCAGCCAAGATCCCAGGGGCGTGAACACTGAAGCTTTCTTT. Translating gives CASSQDPRGVNTEAFF.

In this sample, this clone turned up once. The V and J genes are TRBV7-6 and TRBJ2-7, with 10 bases aligning to TRBD1. The CDR3 loop spans 15 amino acids. After removal of 5 bases from V and 3 bases from J, the junction contained 7 bases not matched to a gene. The V gene's germline CDR1 is SGHVS and CDR2 FNYEAQ. The CDR3 protein is CASSIGTGALYEQYF. Written as DNA, the CDR3 is TGTGCCAGCAGCATCGGGACAGGGGCTCTCTACGAGCAGTACTTC.

The chain carries TRBV7-9 and TRBJ2-2; a weak D match, TRBD2 (5 bases). Trimming removed 5 bases from V and 7 bases from J, with 11 bases in between. The CDR3 loop spans 13 amino acids. Germline V gene lookup returns CDR1 SEHNR and CDR2 FQNEAQ (reference sequence). The CDR3 DNA reads TGTGCCAGCAGCCGGAGTGAGGGCGGGGAGCTGTTTTTT. The encoded protein is CASSRSEGGELFF.